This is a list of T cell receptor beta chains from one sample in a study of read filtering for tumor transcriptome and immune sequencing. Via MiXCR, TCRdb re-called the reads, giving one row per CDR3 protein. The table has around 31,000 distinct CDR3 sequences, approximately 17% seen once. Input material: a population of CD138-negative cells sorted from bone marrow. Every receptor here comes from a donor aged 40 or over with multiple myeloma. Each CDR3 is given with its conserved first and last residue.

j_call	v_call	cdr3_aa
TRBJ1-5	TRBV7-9	CASKKRRDRRF
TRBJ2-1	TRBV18	CASSPRSGSSYNEQFF
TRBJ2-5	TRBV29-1	CSVDRGVGETQYF
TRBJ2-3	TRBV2	CASSWGGLAGLADTQYF
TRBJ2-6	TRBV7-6	CASSPPGQGALGANVLTF
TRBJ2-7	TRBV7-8	CASSFLGTAGYEQYF
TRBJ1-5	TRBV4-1	CASSQGQSKSQHF
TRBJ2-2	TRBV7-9	CASWRGPTTGELFF
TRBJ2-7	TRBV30	CAWKPGPGTRSYEQYF
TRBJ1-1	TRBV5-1	CASTMGTGGLQAEAFF
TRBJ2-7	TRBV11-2	CASSLGSRHEQYF
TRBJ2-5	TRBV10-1	CASSVSGEEETQYF
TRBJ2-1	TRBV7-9	CASSLVRPEQFF
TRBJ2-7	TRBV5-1	CASSTGTGEHEQYF
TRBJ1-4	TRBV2	CASSTGTDNEKLFF
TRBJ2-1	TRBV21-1	CASSARPGQTNNEQFF
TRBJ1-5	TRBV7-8	CASSLDVGSNQPQHF
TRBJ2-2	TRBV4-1	CASSQDAGVVAGELFF
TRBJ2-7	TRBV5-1	CASSLTPGPSYEQYF
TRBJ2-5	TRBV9	CASSPETGTWETQYF
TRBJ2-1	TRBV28	CASRTGTVLFF
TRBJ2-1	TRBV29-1	CSVVSGVNEQFF
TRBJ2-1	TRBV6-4	CASARDRNNEQFF
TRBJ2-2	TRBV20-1	CSASPSVSVAGELFF
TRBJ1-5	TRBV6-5	CASGGGAGQPQHF
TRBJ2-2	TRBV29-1	CSVGGIPGLAANTGELFF
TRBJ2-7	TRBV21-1	CASSKALSRGGYEQYF
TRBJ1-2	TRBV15	CATSRGRVRDANYGYTF
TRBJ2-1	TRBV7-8	CASSSRLGQIYNEQFF
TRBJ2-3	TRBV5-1	CASSLAPTDTQYF
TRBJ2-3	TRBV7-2	CASSRLEGGPGDTQYF